This TCR beta chain comes out of a study of blood T cell repertoires in COVID-19. Study as a whole: The analysed material was cDNA or gDNA that came from T cells, B-cell-depleted T cells, or PBMCs.

The Seattle site enrolled patients during active infection and followed them longitudinally. As originally analysed: Estimation of nucleated cell counts was performed using reference gene primer amplification. Repertoires were generated with immunoSEQ multiplex PCR, while TCRdb's copy carries only in-frame clones and drops some. The V and J calls and the clone size are those of that table, but D and trimming were determined from the DNA. In the table there are some 400,000 clones, more than 70% of which are singletons. This CDR3 has 17 residues. CDR1 and CDR2 (germline): SGHRS, YFSETQ. Trimming removed 4 bases from V and 0 bases from J, with 19 bases in between.

This sequence originates from a woman aged 60-70 years with COVID-19, enrolled during active disease. The chain is built from TRBV5-1 and TRBJ2-5, with D perhaps matching TRBD2 (6 bases). Input material: peripheral blood. CDR3 coding DNA: TGCGCCAGCAGCCCACGCCTGGCCGGGGGTTACCAAGAGACCCAGTACTTC. Protein: CASSPRLAGGYQETQYF. Full variable domain (outside the CDR3, taken from reference TRBV5-1 and TRBJ2-5): KAGVTQTPRYLIKTRGQQVTLSCSPISGHRSVSWYQQTPGQGLQFLFEYFSETQRNKGNFPGRFSGRQFSNSRSEMNVSTLELGDSALYLCASSPRLAGGYQETQYFGPGTRLLVL.